The 24 T cell receptor beta chains given below trace back to one sample, sequenced in a study of blood T cell repertoires in COVID-19. The protocol was immunoSEQ multiplex PCR, while the TCRdb copy is restricted to in-frame clones and leaves out a portion. The repertoire has over 150,000 clones, roughly 82% of them found once; the top ten carry 10% to 15%. What was sequenced was PBMCs or T cells enriched from blood (not recorded which). The receptors were gathered from a man between 35 and 55 years old who had recovered from COVID-19.

This clone has just a few counts. The rearrangement uses TRBV11-2 and TRBJ1-5, with TRBD1 matching 7 bases. V lost 5 bases to trimming and J lost 7 bases; unmatched junction nucleotides: 11. From germline, CDR1 is SGHAT and CDR2 FQNNGV. The CDR3 consists of 15 residues. This chain's CDR3 is CASSPRQGVFQPQHF. CDR3 nucleotides: TGTGCCAGCAGCCCGCGACAGGGAGTGTTCCAGCCCCAGCATTTT.

The chain links TRBV3-1 (or the pseudogene TRBV3-2) to TRBJ1-6; no reliable D call. This CDR3 contains 15 residues. Trimming took 3 bases from V and 3 from J, leaving 9 bases between them. Germline CDR1 reads LGHDT; CDR2 reads YNNKEL (reference sequence). CDR3 DNA sequence: TGTGCCAGCAGCCAGGGCAGATACTATAATTCACCCCTCCACTTT. It is translated as CASSQGRYYNSPLHF.

J is TRBJ1-5 and V is TRBV24-1; TRBD1 aligns across 8 bases. V was pared by 5 bases and J by 2 bases, with 4 bases of the junction left unmatched. Germline assignment: CDR1 KGHDR and CDR2 SFDVKD. The CDR3 is made up of 15 amino acids. DNA of the CDR3: TGTGCCACCAGTGTCTCGACAGGGGGCAATCAGCCCCAGCATTTT. Its protein is CATSVSTGGNQPQHF.

This clone was detected a few times. The chain carries TRBV5-4 and TRBJ2-5; D is possibly TRBD2 (6 bases). Germline lookup yields CDR1 SGHNT and CDR2 YYREEE (reference sequence). V lost 3 bases to trimming and J lost 5 bases, with 14 bases between them. The CDR3 runs to 14 residues. CDR3 sequence reads: CASSSGTLGETQYF. In nucleotides, the CDR3 is TGTGCCAGCAGCTCGGGGACTTTGGGGGAGACCCAGTACTTC.

V gene TRBV18 combines with J gene TRBJ1-5, with D possibly TRBD1 on 5 matching bases. CDR3 length: 13 amino acids. V gave up 3 bases and J gave up 4 bases, with 7 bases separating them. Germline CDR1 and CDR2: KGHSH and LQKENI. The DNA for the CDR3 is TGTGCCAGCTCACCTCGACAGAATCAGCCCCAGCATTTT. It specifies CASSPRQNQPQHF.

The chain employs TRBV4-1 and TRBJ1-1, with TRBD1 matching over 8 bases. This CDR3 has 17 residues. The germline CDR1 and CDR2 sequences are MGHRA and YSYEKL. Trimming removed 3 bases from V and 0 bases from J; junction bases left unmatched: 9. The CDR3 sequence is CASSQHRGYHMNTEAFF. The CDR3 bases are TGCGCCAGCAGCCAGCACAGGGGGTACCACATGAACACTGAAGCTTTCTTT.

The gene calls are TRBV18 and TRBJ2-5, with TRBD2 as a possible D gene (6 bases). The CDR3 has 13 residues. Germline loops: CDR1 KGHSH, CDR2 LQKENI. The germline V and J ends were trimmed by 2 bases and 5 bases, with 9 bases remaining between them. The CDR3 sequence is CASSPGGGETQYF. Here the CDR3 DNA reads TGTGCCAGCTCACCAGGGGGAGGTGAGACCCAGTACTTC.

This clone was counted once. The chain uses TRBV25-1 and TRBJ1-5, with 8 bases lining up with TRBD1. Germline V gene data show CDR1 as MGHDK and CDR2 as SYGVNS. J gave up 2 bases and V 6 bases, and 3 bases lay outside the gene matches. CDR3 length equals 14 residues. The CDR3 loop is CASSETGGNQPQHF. The CDR3 DNA follows: TGTGCCAGCAGCGAGACAGGGGGCAATCAGCCCCAGCATTTT.

The chain is built from TRBV15 and TRBJ1-2; 7 bases match TRBD1. The CDR3 contains 15 residues. The germline V gene has CDR1 LNHNV and CDR2 YYDKDF (reference sequence). Trimming took 3 bases from V and 4 from J; bases not matched to a gene: 8. CDR3 sequence reads: CATSRGTDRSYGYTF. As DNA, the CDR3 is TGTGCCACCAGCAGGGGTACGGACAGGAGCTATGGCTACACCTTC.

This clone showed up just once. The V call is TRBV2, the J call TRBJ2-2; maybe TRBD2 (5 bases). The CDR3 consists of 15 residues. V was shortened by 0 bases and J by 5 bases, with 10 bases between the two germline ends. Looked up from germline, CDR1 is SNHLY and CDR2 is FYNNEI. CDR3 sequence: CASSEAGRGTGELFF. The CDR3, as DNA: TGTGCCAGCAGTGAAGCGGGTAGAGGGACCGGGGAGCTGTTTTTT.

The chain couples TRBV9 to TRBJ2-3; 9 positions agree with TRBD2. After removal of 0 bases from V and 1 base from J, the junction contained 9 bases not matched to a gene. In germline, CDR1 is SGDLS, CDR2 YYNGEE. The CDR3 loop spans 18 amino acids. The CDR3 bases are TGTGCCAGCAGCGTAGCTGGTAGCGGGAGCGGTGGCACAGATACGCAGTATTTT. It codes for CASSVAGSGSGGTDTQYF.

Written as DNA, the CDR3 is TGTGCCAGCAGACCGGACAGATGGAACACTGAAGCTTTCTTT. Translated: CASRPDRWNTEAFF. The gene calls are TRBV3-1 (or the pseudogene TRBV3-2) and TRBJ1-1; weak D call: TRBD1 (6 bases). Germline V gene lookup returns CDR1 LGHDT and CDR2 YNNKEL (reference sequence). The CDR3 extends over 14 amino acids. V lost 6 bases to trimming and J lost 1 base, with 12 bases between them.

J is TRBJ2-1 and V is TRBV3-1 (or the pseudogene TRBV3-2); D remains unclear. The germline V gene has CDR1 LGHDT and CDR2 YNNKEL (reference sequence). The length of the CDR3 is 13 residues. Deletions cut 3 bases from V and 10 bases from J, with 13 bases between. Here the CDR3 reads CASSQVLTREQFF. CDR3 coding DNA: TGTGCCAGCAGCCAGGTACTGACTCGGGAGCAGTTCTTC.

This chain links TRBV5-8 with TRBJ1-3, with 8 bases that match TRBD1. Trimming took 5 bases from V and 2 from J; bases not matched to a gene: 9. The CDR3 covers 16 residues. Germline CDR1 and CDR2: SGHTS and YDEGEE. The CDR3 DNA reads TGTGCCAGCAGATCGAGCCAGGGGGCAGCTGGAAACACCATATATTTT. As protein: CASRSSQGAAGNTIYF.

The rearrangement uses TRBV18 and TRBJ2-7, with D tentatively TRBD1 (6 bases). The CDR3 is 14 amino acids. Trimming shortened V by 5 bases and J by 3 bases, and 14 bases separated the two germline ends. The germline CDR1 and CDR2 sequences are KGHSH and LQKENI. The CDR3 DNA sequence: TGTGCCAGCTCATTGAACAGGGACCTCTACGAGCAGTACGTC. Translation: CASSLNRDLYEQYV.

This clone has a single count. The chain uses TRBV11-2 and TRBJ1-2, with 8 bases aligning to TRBD1. Germline CDR1 reads SGHAT; CDR2 reads FQNNGV. The CDR3 is made up of 14 amino acids. J was trimmed by 3 bases and V by 5 bases; bases with no gene match: 5. CDR3 nucleotides: TGTGCCAGCAGCCCCCAGGGGGCGGACTATGGCTACACCTTC. Its translation: CASSPQGADYGYTF.

The CDR3 DNA follows: TGTGCCAGCAGCTCCGAGGGGGGGGGCTATGGCTACACCTTC. This gives the protein CASSSEGGGYGYTF. V gene TRBV13 combines with J gene TRBJ1-2; a possible D gene is TRBD1 (6 bases). Germline V gene lookup returns CDR1 PRHDT and CDR2 FYEKMQ (reference sequence). The CDR3 contains 14 residues. V was shortened by 4 bases and J by 4 bases, with 13 bases between the two germline ends.

This chain uses TRBV2 with TRBJ1-1; possibly TRBD1 for D (5 bases). CDR1 and CDR2 (germline): SNHLY, FYNNEI. The CDR3 extends over 17 amino acids. Trimming pared 8 bases from V and 0 bases from J, leaving 22 bases between. In nucleotides, the CDR3 is TGTGCCAGCTTTGATTCGTCGCACCAGGACATGAACACTGAAGCTTTCTTT. It is translated as CASFDSSHQDMNTEAFF.

The chain employs TRBV7-2 and TRBJ2-7, with D possibly matching TRBD1 (6 bases). The CDR3 covers 14 residues. CDR1 and CDR2 (germline): SGHTA, FQGNSA. The V and J ends lost 3 bases and 3 bases respectively, with 12 bases between them. The CDR3 DNA reads as TGTGCCAGCAGCTTCGCAGGGGATGGCTACGAGCAGTACTTC. Encoded protein: CASSFAGDGYEQYF.

The rearrangement links TRBV5-4 to TRBJ2-1, with TRBD2 identical over 7 bases. The length of the CDR3 is 15 residues. Trimming took 0 bases from V and 6 from J; bases not matched to a gene: 6. Per germline, CDR1 SGHNT and CDR2 YYREEE (reference sequence). In DNA form, the CDR3 reads TGTGCCAGCAGCTTGGGGGGAGGGCCCTCCAATGAGCAGTTCTTC. This sequence encodes CASSLGGGPSNEQFF.

The gene calls are TRBV5-1 and TRBJ2-7; TRBD2 is a possible D gene (8 bases). The CDR3 spans 17 residues. Trimming stripped 1 base from V and 2 bases from J, with 19 bases between. Germline V CDR1 and CDR2: SGHRS, YFSETQ. CDR3 region: CASSLTGAGGNAYEQYF. The CDR3 bases are TGCGCCAGCAGCTTGACAGGGGCGGGGGGCAACGCCTACGAGCAGTACTTC.

The rearrangement joins TRBV4-3 to TRBJ1-1; 7 bases are shared with TRBD1. This CDR3 contains 12 residues. V lost 4 bases to trimming and J lost 9 bases; unmatched junction nucleotides: 5. CDR1 is LGHNA, CDR2 YSLEER, per germline. CDR3 coding DNA: TGCGCCAGCAGCCTACAGGGGCAGCAAGCTTTCTTT. Its protein product is CASSLQGQQAFF.

This chain uses TRBV7-9 with TRBJ1-2, with 7 bases that match TRBD1. The CDR3 extends over 15 amino acids. The germline CDR1 and CDR2 sequences are SEHNR and FQNEAQ (reference sequence). J gave up 2 bases and V 3 bases, and 6 bases lay outside the gene matches. The CDR3 bases are TGTGCCAGCAGCTTCTCGACAGGGCGGAACTATGGCTACACCTTC. Translation gives CASSFSTGRNYGYTF.

This clone was found once. The J gene is TRBJ2-1, the V gene TRBV27; D may be TRBD1 (6 bases). The CDR3 extends over 15 amino acids. CDR1 MNHEY and CDR2 SMNVEV come from the germline V gene (reference sequence). The ends were cut back, 0 bases at V and 4 bases at J, with 10 bases in the middle. For the CDR3, the DNA is TGTGCCAGCAGTTTATCGAGGGGGTCTTACAATGAGCAGTTCTTC. Protein sequence: CASSLSRGSYNEQFF.